This TCR beta chain was identified in a study of control samples from healthy donors and cancer patients. TCRdb's table, derived via immunoSEQ multiplex PCR, lists solely in-frame clones and lacks some. The table includes 70,000 to 95,000 clones, around 87% detected once. The CDR3 length is 15 residues. From germline, CDR1 is KGHDR and CDR2 SFDVKD. With 1 base clipped from V and 8 bases from J, the junction kept 8 bases outside the gene matches. Sequenced input: blood. V and J are TRBV24-1 and TRBJ1-2; 8 nucleotides match TRBD1. The sequence came from a man aged 45-65 years in good health. The CDR3, as DNA: TGTGCCACCAGTGATTTTCAGGGGGCATCATGGGGCTACACCTTC. It yields the protein CATSDFQGASWGYTF.